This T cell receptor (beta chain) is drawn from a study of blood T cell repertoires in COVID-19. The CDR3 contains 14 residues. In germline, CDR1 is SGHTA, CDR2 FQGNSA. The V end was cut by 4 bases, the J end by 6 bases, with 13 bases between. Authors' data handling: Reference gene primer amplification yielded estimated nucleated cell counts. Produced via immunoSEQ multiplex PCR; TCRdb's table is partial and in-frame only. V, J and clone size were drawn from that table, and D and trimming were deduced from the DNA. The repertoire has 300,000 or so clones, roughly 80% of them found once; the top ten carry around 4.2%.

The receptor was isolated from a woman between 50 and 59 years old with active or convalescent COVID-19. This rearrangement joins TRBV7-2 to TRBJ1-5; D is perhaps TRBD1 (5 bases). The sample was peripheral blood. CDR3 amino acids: CASSSGGLLQPQHF. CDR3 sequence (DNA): TGTGCCAGCAGCTCTGGGGGGTTACTTCAGCCCCAGCATTTT.